This note documents a single TCR beta chain sequence. The sample providers were healthy Caucasian people from Russia, aged roughly 6 to 100. Per sample, no less than 5 micrograms of total RNA were extracted. Germline V CDR1 and CDR2: KGHSY, FQNENV. Trimming pared 4 bases from V and 1 base from J, leaving 10 bases between. This CDR3 spans 14 amino acids. This sample was taken from a study of blood T cells in healthy people across ages. Study overall: T cells yielded about one barcoded beta molecule per two cells through template switching.

Next came a second PCR, run for about 7 to 11 cycles, which used a sample-barcoded 5' primer along with a J-beta primer mix. Every molecule of cDNA carried a tag from a template-switch adaptor with 12 random nucleotides. TCRdb re-derived calls from the 5' RACE reads in MiXCR, one entry per CDR3 protein. Among about 1,500,000 distinct CDR3 sequences listed, roughly 30% were seen once. The V call is TRBV16, the J call TRBJ1-2; D call uncertain. Specimen: blood. This TCR was sampled from a woman in her 30s in good health. The CDR3 DNA sequence: TGTGCCAGCAGCCGATCAAGGGATAACTATGGCTACACCTTC. This codes for CASSRSRDNYGYTF.